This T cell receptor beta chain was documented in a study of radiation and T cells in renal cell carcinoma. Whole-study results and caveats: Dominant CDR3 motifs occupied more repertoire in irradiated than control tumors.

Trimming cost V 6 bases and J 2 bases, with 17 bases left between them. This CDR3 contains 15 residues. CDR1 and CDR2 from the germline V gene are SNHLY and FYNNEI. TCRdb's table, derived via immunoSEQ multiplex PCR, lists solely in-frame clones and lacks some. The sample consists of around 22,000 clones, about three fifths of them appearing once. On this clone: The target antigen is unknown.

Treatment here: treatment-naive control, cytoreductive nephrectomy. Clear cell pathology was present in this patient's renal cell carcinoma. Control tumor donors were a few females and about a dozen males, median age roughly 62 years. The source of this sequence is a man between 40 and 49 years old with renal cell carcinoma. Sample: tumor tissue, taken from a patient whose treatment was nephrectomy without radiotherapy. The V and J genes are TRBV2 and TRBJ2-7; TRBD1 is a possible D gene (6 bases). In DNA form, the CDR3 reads TGTGCCAGCAGAGACCGGACAGATACCCCCTACGAGCAGTACGTC. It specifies CASRDRTDTPYEQYV.